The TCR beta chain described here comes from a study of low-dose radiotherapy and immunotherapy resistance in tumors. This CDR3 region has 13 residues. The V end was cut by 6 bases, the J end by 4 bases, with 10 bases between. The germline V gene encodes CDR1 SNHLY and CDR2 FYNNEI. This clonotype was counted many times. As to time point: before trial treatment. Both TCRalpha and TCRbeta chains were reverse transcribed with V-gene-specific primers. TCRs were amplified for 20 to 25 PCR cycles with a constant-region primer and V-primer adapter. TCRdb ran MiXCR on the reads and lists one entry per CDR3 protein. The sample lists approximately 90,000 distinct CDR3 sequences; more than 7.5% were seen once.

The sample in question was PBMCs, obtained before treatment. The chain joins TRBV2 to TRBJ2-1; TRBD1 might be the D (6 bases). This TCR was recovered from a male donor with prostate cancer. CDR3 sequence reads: CASRDRSYNEQFF. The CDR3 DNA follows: TGTGCCAGCAGGGACAGATCATACAATGAGCAGTTCTTC.